The clone carrying this TCR beta chain has at least ten counts. There are 15 residues in the CDR3. Germline-derived CDR1 and CDR2 are DFQATT and SNEGSKA (reference sequence). Trimming cost V 1 base and J 5 bases; bases outside gene matches: 8. TCRdb re-called the RT-PCR reads through MiXCR, storing one row per CDR3 protein. The sample carries about 700,000 distinct CDR3 sequences, approximately 15% recorded once. The chain joins TRBV20-1 to TRBJ2-3; 8 nucleotides match TRBD1. The origin of this receptor is a female donor in good health, serving as a healthy control. The specimen was memory CD4+ T cells from blood. The CDR3 spells CSARGTGSNGDTQYF. DNA of the CDR3: TGCAGTGCTAGAGGGACAGGGAGCAATGGAGATACGCAGTATTTT.